The 3 T cell receptor beta chains below come from one sample, sequenced in a study of Ad26.COV2.S vaccination and SARS-CoV-2 variants. Assay: immunoSEQ multiplex PCR; the TCRdb copy retains only in-frame clones and omits some. The table has just over 350,000 clones, about 90% seen once. Sequencing used peripheral blood, obtained after recovery from COVID-19. The receptors shown here come from a human donor who had recovered from COVID-19.

This rearrangement joins TRBV19 to TRBJ1-2; TRBD1 agrees at 9 bases. The CDR3 consists of 13 residues. Losses at the gene ends were 5 bases for V and 8 bases for J; bases not matched to a gene: 6. CDR1 is LNHDA and CDR2 is SQIVND in the germline V gene (reference sequence). The CDR3 reads CASSVQGARGYTF. The DNA for the CDR3 is TGTGCCAGTAGTGTACAGGGGGCGCGAGGCTACACCTTC.

This chain links TRBV13 with TRBJ1-1, with a possible D match to TRBD1 (5 bases). The CDR3 consists of 15 residues. V lost 0 bases to trimming and J lost 0 bases, with 8 bases between them. Per the germline V gene, CDR1 is PRHDT and CDR2 is FYEKMQ (reference sequence). The CDR3 DNA follows: TGTGCCAGCAGCTTAGGGGACACTTTGAACACTGAAGCTTTCTTT. It specifies CASSLGDTLNTEAFF.

The chain links TRBV7-6 to TRBJ1-6; D gene uncertain. Trimming left V 1 base short and J 7 bases short, with 14 bases between. This CDR3 region has 16 residues. CDR1 is SGHVS, CDR2 FNYEAQ, per germline. The CDR3: CASSLGLPGSNSPLHF. The DNA for the CDR3 is TGTGCCAGCAGCTTAGGTCTGCCCGGGTCCAATTCACCCCTCCACTTT.